This T cell receptor (beta chain) was profiled in a study of post-analysis software for immune sequencing data. Study context: Disease courses included relapsing-remitting, secondary progressive and progressive-relapsing multiple sclerosis.

Study outcomes and limitations: Compared with controls, patients had more of five TRBV segments, including TRBV5-6, TRBV5-1 and TRBV20-1.

This clonotype has a handful of counts. Its antigen is unknown. Researchers reported that TCR beta cDNA libraries carried unique molecular identifiers. cDNA molecules numbering roughly 500,000 came from roughly 1 to 10 million T cells. A single record per CDR3 protein comes from TCRdb applying MiXCR to the PCR reads. The sample has about 400,000 distinct CDR3 sequences; less than 40% are singletons. The germline V and J ends were trimmed by 5 bases and 3 bases, with 14 bases remaining between them. This CDR3 is built from 14 residues. CDR1 and CDR2 from the germline V gene are DFQATT and SNEGSKA (reference sequence).

This chain joins TRBV20-1 and TRBJ1-5; TRBD1 is a possible D gene (5 bases). The sequenced sample consisted of blood. This sequence originates from a girl aged 10-17 years with multiple sclerosis. The CDR3 is CSAAQDRLNQPQHF. DNA for the CDR3: TGCAGTGCTGCCCAAGACAGACTCAATCAGCCCCAGCATTTT.